The subject of this entry is one TCR beta chain. The data were obtained in a study of CXCR3-negative and CXCR3-positive naive CD8 T cells. Those CD8+ T cells considered naive were CD45RO-CCR7+CD27+CD95-. Libraries of TRB cDNA were made by 5' RACE and carried UMIs. TCRdb re-called the 5' RACE reads; one entry per CDR3 protein, DNA not given. This table holds around 81,000 distinct CDR3 sequences. The clonotype was recovered from a human donor in good health. Some clones in this sample may be carry-over from other donors' samples. The specimen was naive CXCR3- CD8+ T cells from blood. Subset: CD45RO-CCR7+CD27+CD95- naive CD8+ T cells lacking CXCR3 (TNR3-).

The CDR3 sequence: CASSFQQGRLNQPQHF. The gene calls are TRBV5-6 and TRBJ1-5; the D call of TRBD1 rests on TCRdb alone, since no DNA is present to check it. The CDR3 has 16 amino acids. CDR1 is SGHDT and CDR2 is YYEEEE in the germline V gene.